The 20 T cell receptor beta chains reported below all come from one sample, sequenced in a study of blood T cell repertoires in COVID-19. Clones were read by immunoSEQ multiplex PCR, and TCRdb kept only the in-frame ones, dropping some. This table has roughly 150,000 clones, roughly 90% appearing once. Material: peripheral blood. Source of these receptors: a man in his sixties with acute or convalescent COVID-19.

The chain uses TRBV5-5 and TRBJ2-5, with a weak D call TRBD2 (6 bases). V lost 1 base and J 6 bases, leaving 13 bases between the germline ends. Germline values: CDR1 SGHKS, CDR2 YYEKEE (reference sequence). This CDR3 has 14 amino acids. CDR3 amino acids: CASSLQGGGQTQYF. DNA for the CDR3: TGTGCCAGCAGCTTGCAGGGAGGCGGACAGACCCAGTACTTC.

The chain has TRBV4-1 and TRBJ1-3; 8 bases agree with TRBD1. This CDR3 is built from 15 residues. Germline CDR1 reads MGHRA; CDR2 reads YSYEKL. V was clipped by 4 bases and J by 8 bases; unmatched bases: 10. CDR3 amino acids: CASSPGQGVRDTIYF. The CDR3 nucleotides read TGCGCCAGCAGCCCAGGACAGGGTGTAAGGGACACCATATATTTT.

The rearrangement uses TRBV11-2 and TRBJ1-1; D is unresolved. The CDR3 covers 15 residues. In germline, CDR1 is SGHAT, CDR2 FQNNGV. Trimming took off 5 bases at V and 1 base at J, with 14 bases between the two ends. The CDR3 DNA reads TGTGCCAGCAGCCGAAGTATGCGGGGGAACACTGAAGCTTTCTTT. Protein: CASSRSMRGNTEAFF.

About this clone itself: Additional DNA sequences in this sample encode the identical CDR3. The chain employs TRBV5-1 and TRBJ1-1; D not resolved. The CDR3 covers 13 residues. Per germline, CDR1 SGHRS and CDR2 YFSETQ. Trimming removed 2 bases at V and 0 bases at J, with 5 bases between. CDR3: CASSFLLNTEAFF. As DNA, the CDR3 is TGCGCCAGCAGCTTCTTATTGAACACTGAAGCTTTCTTT.

With respect to this clone: Other DNA sequences in this sample translate to the same CDR3. The CDR3 is CAWSVGGTEAFF. DNA of the CDR3: TGTGCCTGGAGTGTGGGGGGCACTGAAGCTTTCTTT. The chain recombines TRBV30 with TRBJ1-1; the D gene is possibly TRBD1 (5 bases). This CDR3 has 12 residues. With 0 bases removed from V and 4 bases from J, the gap between germline ends came to 6 bases. From germline, CDR1 is GTSNPN and CDR2 SVGIG (reference sequence).

This clone was recorded only once. The CDR3 DNA reads TGTGCCAGCAGCTACGCCGGGGCGGGGAGACCCCTCCACTTT. Its protein is CASSYAGAGRPLHF. The rearrangement joins TRBV7-8 to TRBJ1-6; D possibly corresponds to TRBD1 (5 bases). The CDR3 spans 14 residues. V lost 4 bases and J 12 bases, leaving 16 bases between the germline ends. From germline, CDR1 is SGHVS and CDR2 FQNEAQ.

The chain recombines TRBV30 with TRBJ1-6, with TRBD1 matching 10 bases. The germline V gene has CDR1 GTSNPN and CDR2 SVGIG (reference sequence). The junction had 8 bases not matched to a gene; V was cut back by 0 bases and J by 9 bases. The CDR3 has 16 amino acids. This chain's CDR3 is CAWSVAHRDRGSPLHF. The CDR3 coding sequence is TGTGCCTGGAGTGTCGCTCATCGGGACAGGGGTTCACCCCTCCACTTT. The full variable domain, its missing parts supplied by reference TRBV30 and TRBJ1-6, is SQTIHQWPATLVQPVGSPLSLECTVEGTSNPNLYWYRQAAGRGLQLLFYSVGIGQISSEVPQNLSASRPQDRQFILSSKKLLLSDSGFYLCAWSVAHRDRGSPLHFGNGTRLTVT.

This clone was recorded once. V and J are TRBV29-1 and TRBJ1-4; no definite D call. The V gene's germline CDR1 is SQVTM and CDR2 ANQGSEA. This CDR3 spans 14 amino acids. V lost 6 bases to trimming and J lost 2 bases, with 13 bases between them. CDR3 loop: CSVGPTNTNEKLFF. For the CDR3, the DNA is TGCAGCGTGGGCCCCACTAATACTAATGAAAAACTGTTTTTT.

The CDR3 loop reads CASSSLFYNEQFF. In DNA form, the CDR3 reads TGCGCCAGCAGCTCCCTATTTTACAATGAGCAGTTCTTC. The chain has TRBV5-1 and TRBJ2-1, with unresolved D. The ends were cut back, 3 bases at V and 4 bases at J, with 8 bases in the middle. The V gene's germline CDR1 is SGHRS and CDR2 YFSETQ. The CDR3 is 13 amino acids.

The CDR3 region is CASSFVGQGPDTQYF. CDR3 nucleotide sequence: TGCGCCAGCAGCTTTGTGGGACAGGGGCCAGATACGCAGTATTTT. V and J are TRBV5-1 and TRBJ2-3; 10 bases line up with TRBD1. Germline V gives CDR1 SGHRS, CDR2 YFSETQ. The CDR3 runs to 15 residues. J was trimmed by 4 bases and V by 2 bases; bases with no gene match: 4.

This sequence joins TRBV4-2 and TRBJ2-3; D call uncertain. CDR3 length equals 16 residues. Trimming took off 1 base at V and 4 bases at J, with 15 bases between the two ends. Germline lookup yields CDR1 LGHNA and CDR2 YNFKEQ. The CDR3 nucleotides are TGTGCCAGCAGCCAAGCCAATGGGCTGGGCGCAGATACGCAGTATTTT. Its protein is CASSQANGLGADTQYF.

This clone appeared a single time. The chain links TRBV3-1 (or the pseudogene TRBV3-2) to TRBJ2-7, with 11 bases aligning to TRBD2. The CDR3 runs 16 residues. Trimming at V came to 4 bases and at J to 5 bases, leaving 10 bases not matched to a gene. Germline V gives CDR1 LGHDT, CDR2 YNNKEL (reference sequence). The CDR3 DNA is TGTGCCAGCAGCCGCTCCGGGACTAGCGGTTTAAACGAGCAGTACTTC. Residues: CASSRSGTSGLNEQYF.

The CDR3 region is CASIRGSHFGNSPLHF. The CDR3 DNA is TGTGCCAGTATCCGAGGGTCTCACTTCGGGAATTCACCCCTCCACTTT. The chain is built from TRBV6-7 and TRBJ1-6; D ambiguous. TRBV6-7 is recorded as an ORF, its role being uncertain. Trimming pared 9 bases from V and 7 bases from J, leaving 22 bases between. The CDR3 runs to 16 residues.

This chain's CDR3 is CASSQLAGGPDEQFF. The CDR3 bases are TGTGCCAGCAGCCAACTAGCGGGGGGCCCGGATGAGCAGTTCTTC. V and J are TRBV3-1 (or the pseudogene TRBV3-2) and TRBJ2-1; 11 nucleotides line up with TRBD2. The CDR3 is made up of 15 amino acids. Per the germline V gene, CDR1 is LGHDT and CDR2 is YNNKEL (reference sequence). V was pared by 2 bases and J by 8 bases, with 5 bases of the junction left unmatched.

V usage is TRBV5-1 and J usage is TRBJ2-7, with TRBD2 matching over 10 bases. V shed 6 bases, J shed 7 bases, and the junction held 10 bases outside the gene matches. Germline loops: CDR1 SGHRS, CDR2 YFSETQ. The CDR3 runs 14 residues. CDR3 sequence: CASTLEAGGREQYF. The CDR3 region has the DNA TGCGCCAGCACCCTCGAAGCGGGGGGGCGGGAGCAGTACTTC.

The chain has TRBV12-3 or TRBV12-4 and TRBJ1-6; no definite D call. This CDR3 region has 12 residues. Trimming cost V 6 bases and J 6 bases, with 6 bases left between them. The CDR3 protein is CASRVSNSPLHF. In DNA form, the CDR3 reads TGTGCCAGCAGGGTTAGTAATTCACCCCTCCACTTT.

The CDR3 spells CASSGGYRAYQPQHF. The CDR3 bases are TGTGCCAGTAGTGGGGGCTACAGGGCCTATCAGCCCCAGCATTTT. This chain links TRBV19 with TRBJ1-5; D is possibly TRBD1 (6 bases). This CDR3 is built from 15 residues. CDR1 is LNHDA, CDR2 SQIVND, per germline (reference sequence). Trimming cost V 5 bases and J 5 bases, with 16 bases left between them.

This rearrangement joins TRBV7-9 to TRBJ2-1; D is possibly TRBD2 (6 bases). The CDR3 sequence is 14 residues long. V was clipped by 0 bases and J by 7 bases, with 10 bases between them. Germline loops: CDR1 SEHNR, CDR2 FQNEAQ (reference sequence). The CDR3: CASSLAAGQNEQFF. CDR3 nucleotides: TGTGCCAGCAGCTTAGCCGCGGGGCAAAATGAGCAGTTCTTC. The full variable domain, completed using reference TRBV7-9 and TRBJ2-1, is DTGVSQNPRHKITKRGQNVTFRCDPISEHNRLYWYRQTLGQGPEFLTYFQNEAQLEKSRLLSDRFSAERPKGSFSTLEIQRTEQGDSAMYLCASSLAAGQNEQFFGPGTRLTVL.

V and J are TRBV10-2 and TRBJ2-2; TRBD2 agrees at 11 bases. With V trimmed by 8 bases and J by 6 bases, 8 bases remained unmatched. This CDR3 comprises 15 residues. Looked up from germline, CDR1 is WSHSY and CDR2 is SAAADI. The CDR3 here is CASRISGGASGELFF. DNA for the CDR3: TGCGCCAGCCGCATTAGCGGGGGGGCCTCCGGGGAGCTGTTTTTT.

This clone was picked up one time. The gene calls are TRBV6-5 and TRBJ2-7, with 7 nucleotides matching TRBD2. The CDR3 has 14 amino acids. Germline CDR1 MNHEY, CDR2 SVGAGI. V shed 3 bases and J 3 bases; nucleotides not matched to a gene: 5. As DNA, the CDR3 is TGTGCCAGCAGTTATGAGCGGGGCTACTACGAGCAGTACTTC. Its translation is CASSYERGYYEQYF.